The rows below give T cell receptor beta chains drawn from one sample of a study of T cell responses to AZD1222 COVID-19 vaccine. Profiling relied on immunoSEQ multiplex PCR, and the TCRdb table lists in-frame clones only, not all of them. The top ten hold 7.5% of the sample, which has more than 95,000 clones, 87% seen once. The source was peripheral blood, collected on day 0 of AZD1222 vaccination. These TCRs come from an adult in good health. CDR3s include the opening cysteine and the closing phenylalanine or tryptophan. A D gene is named only where the DNA matches it firmly. A row's size may be missing; if present it is once, few, many or a size class.

>TRBV5-6|-|TRBD1|TRBJ1-2
TGTGCCAGCAGCTTGGATCAGGGGGCAGGTTTCCTCTATGGCTACACCTTC
CASSLDQGAGFLYGYTF
>TRBV6-5|-|TRBD1|TRBJ2-7
TGTGCCAGCCCGGACAGGGGCAGTCCCTGCGAGCAGTACTTC
CASPDRGSPCEQYF
>TRBV28|-|TRBD1|TRBJ2-3
TGTGCCAGCAGGATGACAGGGAGCACAGATACGCAGTATTTT
CASRMTGSTDTQYF
>TRBV11-2|-|TRBD2|TRBJ2-7
TGTGCCAGCAGCCCATTTAGCGGGAGCTCCTACGAGCAGTACTTC
CASSPFSGSSYEQYF
>TRBV12-3/TRBV12-4|-|TRBD1|TRBJ1-5
TGTGCCAGCAGCCTCCGGGGACAGCTACGCCAGCATTTT
CASSLRGQLRQHF
>TRBV6-5|-|-|TRBJ1-1
TGTGCCAGCAGTTACTGGCAGGAGGGCTCTGAAGCTTTCTTT
CASSYWQEGSEAFF
>TRBV30|-|TRBD2|TRBJ2-3
TGTGCCTGGAGTAGCGGGGGGGCAGATACGCAGTATTTT
CAWSSGGADTQYF
>TRBV4-1|few|-|TRBJ2-3
TGCGCCAGCAGCCAAGGGTTCGTAGGGTTCCGCACAGATACGCAGTATTTT
CASSQGFVGFRTDTQYF
>TRBV10-3|-|-|TRBJ2-1
TGTGCCATCAGCATCGCGGGGACGGGAAACAATGAGCAGTTCTTC
CAISIAGTGNNEQFF
>TRBV6-6|-|-|TRBJ1-2
TGTGCCAGCAGTTCCGGGACACTTTCTAACTATGGCTACACCTTC
CASSSGTLSNYGYTF
>TRBV4-2|-|-|TRBJ2-1
TGTGCCAGCAGCCAAGTCGGCGATGAGCAGTTCTTC
CASSQVGDEQFF